This T cell receptor beta chain was identified in a study of T cells after yellow fever vaccination (dated by TCRdb to between 2018 and 2021). The study in broad terms: Libraries from fractions with low cell numbers were prepared with the SMART-Seq v4 Ultra Low Input RNA kit. To follow T-cell clones before and after primary and booster YFV17D yellow fever vaccination, bulk TCR alpha and beta repertoires were sequenced over time. Two healthy male donors, one aged 18 to 30 and one aged 30 to 40 years, made up the cohort. Blood was drawn at multiple timepoints before and after primary and secondary immunization, with bulk PBMC replicates and cell subsets isolated. Study-wide findings and limitations: A small share of clonotypes was detected in both CD4 and CD8 compartments, with the overlap likely arising from convergent recombination. After the booster, most of the clones that had expanded following primary vaccination were detected again (roughly 96% of CD4 and more than 85% of CD8), which suggests that memory was broadly maintained. The secondary T-cell response was found to be weaker but faster than the primary response, with a peak reached on day 5 rather than on day 15. Only a couple of donors were included in the study, so the extent to which the findings can be generalized is limited. Computational filtering was required because FACS-sorted repertoires could contain abundant contaminating clonotypes from the bulk population.

TCR cDNA was synthesized by 5'RACE template switching, which introduced a universal primer site and unique molecular identifiers. cDNA synthesis was primed from both the TCR alpha and TCR beta constant segments. Library amplification involved two PCR steps, and the second step added sample barcodes and sequencing adapters. Sequencing of the libraries was done on either Illumina HiSeq 2500 (2x100 bp) or NovaSeq (2x150 bp). Processing in the source paper ran as follows. MIGEC handled demultiplexing of reads and collapsing into UMI consensus sequences, while MiXCR performed V(D)J alignment. Clonotypes responding to the vaccine were identified with edgeR on replicate PBMC samples, with the criteria of FDR below 0.01 and a log2 fold change above 5 up to day 15. Each bulk clonotype was labeled CD4 or CD8 based on which sequenced repertoire, CD4 or CD8, contained the clonotype at higher abundance. Starting from the raw public reads, TCRdb applied fastp trimming at Q25, assembled clones with MiXCR and retained in-frame beta chains. Each CDR3 protein gets just one entry, which takes the most common genes and DNA from the rows behind it. None of the V and J calls come from the authors' own analysis; TCRdb made them. This sample comprises about 350,000 distinct CDR3 sequences, roughly 7.5% of them detected only once. The ten largest account for 17% of the sample.

Comments on this clonotype: Its antigen specificity is not known. No much larger clone is present one base from it, and per-base qualities are unavailable.

Unmatched junction bases come to 6, with V trimmed by 0 bases and J by 12 bases. Reading from cysteine to phenylalanine, the CDR3 counts 12 amino acids. Only the CDR3 region is kept as DNA, spanning 36 bases read in frame from base 1. As encoded in the germline V gene (reference sequence), CDR1 is DFQATT while CDR2 is SNEGSKA. The treatment or condition label corresponds to: live attenuated yellow fever vaccine strain. At each blood-draw timepoint, two biological replicates of bulk PBMCs were obtained. PBMCs were isolated from peripheral blood using a standard Ficoll-Paque protocol. TriZol was used to extract RNA from bulk PBMCs, from CD4 and CD8 fractions, and from dextramer-positive and dextramer-negative fractions.

This clonotype was obtained from a man between 18 and 35 years old who received the YFV17D yellow fever vaccine. The sample was PBMCs, taken 45 days after the first yellow fever vaccination. The chain is made from TRBV20-1 and TRBJ2-3, with 7 bases in between that match TRBD2. The CDR3: CSARDPGGGQYF. The DNA is as follows: TGCAGTGCTAGAGATCCGGGGGGAGGCCAGTATTTT.